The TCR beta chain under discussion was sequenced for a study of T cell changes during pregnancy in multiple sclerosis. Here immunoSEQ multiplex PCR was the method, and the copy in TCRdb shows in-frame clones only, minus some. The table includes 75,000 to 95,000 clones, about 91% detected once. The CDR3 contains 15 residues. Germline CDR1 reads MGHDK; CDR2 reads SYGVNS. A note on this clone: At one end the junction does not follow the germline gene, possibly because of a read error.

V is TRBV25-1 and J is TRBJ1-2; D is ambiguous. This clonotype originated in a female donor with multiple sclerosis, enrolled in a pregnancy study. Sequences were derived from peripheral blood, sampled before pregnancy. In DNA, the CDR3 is TGTGTCAGCAGTGAATATACAGATATCGACTATGGCTACACCTTC. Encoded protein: CVSSEYTDIDYGYTF.